The clone carrying this TCR beta chain was counted only a few times. These data come from a study of T cells after yellow fever vaccination. Between the trimmed V and J ends, which lost 5 bases and 8 bases, there was a span of 12 bases. Germline V gives CDR1 LNHDA, CDR2 SQIVND (reference sequence). The CDR3 is 13 residues long. TCRdb recomputed calls from the 5' RACE reads with MiXCR, one row per CDR3 protein. The data show around 350,000 distinct CDR3 sequences, roughly 12% seen once. The sequenced sample was PBMCs, obtained on the day of the first yellow fever vaccination. This chain links TRBV19 with TRBJ1-4, with D tentatively TRBD1 (5 bases). This receptor was identified in a man younger than 35 who received the YFV17D yellow fever vaccine. The CDR3 DNA follows: TGTGCCAGTAGTTGGCAGGGAAGAGAAAAACTGTTTTTT. Translating it yields CASSWQGREKLFF. The full variable domain, in which reference TRBV19 and TRBJ1-4 provide the parts outside the CDR3, is DGGITQSPKYLFRKEGQNVTLSCEQNLNHDAMYWYRQDPGQGLRLIYYSQIVNDFQKGDIAEGYSVSREKKESFPLTVTSAQKNPTAFYLCASSWQGREKLFFGSGTQLSVL.